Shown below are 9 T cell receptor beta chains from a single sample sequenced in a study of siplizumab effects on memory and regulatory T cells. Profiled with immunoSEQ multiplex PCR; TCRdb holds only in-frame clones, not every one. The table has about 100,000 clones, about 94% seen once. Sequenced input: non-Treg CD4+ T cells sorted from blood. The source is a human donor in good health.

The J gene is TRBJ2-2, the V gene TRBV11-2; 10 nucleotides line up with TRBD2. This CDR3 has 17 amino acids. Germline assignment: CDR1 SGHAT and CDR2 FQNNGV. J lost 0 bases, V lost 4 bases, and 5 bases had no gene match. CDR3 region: CASSSFSGRTNTGELFF. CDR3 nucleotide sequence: TGTGCCAGCAGCTCCTTTAGCGGGAGGACGAACACCGGGGAGCTGTTTTTT.

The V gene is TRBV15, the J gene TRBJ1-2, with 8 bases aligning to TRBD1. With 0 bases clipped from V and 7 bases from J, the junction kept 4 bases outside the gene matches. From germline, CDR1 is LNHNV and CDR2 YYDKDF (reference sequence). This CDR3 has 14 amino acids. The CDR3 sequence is CATSRDRTGLGYTF. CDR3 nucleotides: TGTGCCACCAGCAGAGATAGGACAGGGCTTGGCTACACCTTC.

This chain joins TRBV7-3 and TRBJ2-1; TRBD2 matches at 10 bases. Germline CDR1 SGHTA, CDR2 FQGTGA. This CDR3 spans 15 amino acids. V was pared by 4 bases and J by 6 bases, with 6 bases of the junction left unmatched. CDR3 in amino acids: CASSYSSGSFNEQFF. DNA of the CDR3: TGTGCCAGCAGCTACTCTAGCGGGAGTTTCAATGAGCAGTTCTTC.

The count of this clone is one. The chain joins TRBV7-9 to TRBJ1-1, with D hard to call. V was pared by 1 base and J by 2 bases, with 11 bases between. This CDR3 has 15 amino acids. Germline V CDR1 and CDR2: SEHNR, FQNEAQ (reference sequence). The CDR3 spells CASSLVGRINTEAFF. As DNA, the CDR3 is TGTGCCAGCAGCTTAGTAGGGCGGATAAACACTGAAGCTTTCTTT. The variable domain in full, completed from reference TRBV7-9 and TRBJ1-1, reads DTGVSQNPRHKITKRGQNVTFRCDPISEHNRLYWYRQTLGQGPEFLTYFQNEAQLEKSRLLSDRFSAERPKGSFSTLEIQRTEQGDSAMYLCASSLVGRINTEAFFGQGTRLTVV.

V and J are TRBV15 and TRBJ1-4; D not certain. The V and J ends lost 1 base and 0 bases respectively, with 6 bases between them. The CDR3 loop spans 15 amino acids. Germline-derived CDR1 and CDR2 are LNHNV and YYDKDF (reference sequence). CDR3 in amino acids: CATSRGSSTNEKLFF. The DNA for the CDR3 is TGTGCCACCAGCAGAGGGTCTTCAACTAATGAAAAACTGTTTTTT.

CDR3 bases: TGTGCCAGCAGAGGAGTGAACACTGAAGCTTTCTTT. This sequence encodes CASRGVNTEAFF. The gene calls are TRBV25-1 and TRBJ1-1; D gene unclear. Trimming pared 6 bases from V and 0 bases from J, leaving 5 bases between. This CDR3 spans 12 amino acids. Germline V gives CDR1 MGHDK, CDR2 SYGVNS. Combining the CDR3 with reference TRBV25-1 and TRBJ1-1 gives the whole variable domain EADIYQTPRYLVIGTGKKITLECSQTMGHDKMYWYQQDPGMELHLIHYSYGVNSTEKGDLSSESTVSRIRTEHFPLTLESARPSHTSQYLCASRGVNTEAFFGQGTRLTVV.

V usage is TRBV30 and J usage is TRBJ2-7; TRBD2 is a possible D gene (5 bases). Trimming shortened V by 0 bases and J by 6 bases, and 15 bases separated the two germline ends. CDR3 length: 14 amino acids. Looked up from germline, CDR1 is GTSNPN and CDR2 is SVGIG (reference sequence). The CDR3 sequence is CAWSVHDGRGEQYF. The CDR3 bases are TGTGCCTGGAGTGTACATGACGGCCGGGGCGAGCAGTACTTC.

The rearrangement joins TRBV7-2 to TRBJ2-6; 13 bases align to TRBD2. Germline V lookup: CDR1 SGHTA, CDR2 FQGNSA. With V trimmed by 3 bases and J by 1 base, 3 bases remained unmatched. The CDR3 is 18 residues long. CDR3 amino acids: CASSFGLAGDSGANVLTF. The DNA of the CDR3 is TGTGCCAGCAGCTTCGGACTAGCGGGGGATTCTGGGGCCAACGTCCTGACTTTC.

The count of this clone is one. This CDR3 is CASSLGANGGTDTQYF. The CDR3 region has the DNA TGCGCCAGCAGCTTGGGGGCTAATGGAGGAACAGATACGCAGTATTTT. The chain joins TRBV5-1 to TRBJ2-3, with a weak D call TRBD2 (5 bases). Germline values: CDR1 SGHRS, CDR2 YFSETQ. The length of the CDR3 is 16 residues. The V gene lost 0 bases and the J gene lost 3 bases, with 14 bases spanning the gap.